The T cell receptor beta chain described here comes from a study of CD8+CD57+ T cells in acquired aplastic anemia. For the study at large: Roughly 3 ug was the average amount of DNA from sorted CD4+ and CD8+ cells.

Regarding this clonotype: Its antigen is not known. This clone may be a read error of a much larger clone one base away.

This CDR3 contains 13 residues. Trimming took off 6 bases at V and 4 bases at J, with 11 bases between the two ends. Germline V gene sequence: CDR1 MNHNS, CDR2 SASEGT. Selection for sequencing was limited to patients who had shown CD8+CD57+ cell expansion by flow cytometry. There were no patients without severe acquired aplastic anemia. Study results and caveats: Between patients and controls, approximately 29 CD8+ CDR3 sequences were found in common. Patients showed no significant difference from controls in CD8+ Simpson's diversity.

TCR beta VDJ and CDR3 profiling used genomic DNA as template. TCRdb fed the reads into MiXCR, producing one record per CDR3 protein. The table includes 90,000 to 150,000 distinct CDR3 sequences, about 60% detected once. This clonotype originated in a human donor with aplastic anemia. The material sequenced was sorted CD4+, CD8+, or CD8+CD57+ T cells (not recorded which) from PBMCs. The chain has TRBV6-1 and TRBJ2-3; no clear D. The CDR3 bases are TGTGCCAGCAGCAAGCATGGCGCAGATACGCAGTATTTT. Amino acids: CASSKHGADTQYF.